This T cell receptor (beta chain) emerged from a study of cytomegalovirus exposure and HLA in healthy donors (dated by TCRdb to about 2017). For the wider study: According to an earlier analysis of several hundred of the donors, about 179 million T cells yielded 117 million unique TCR beta sequences and approximately 280 Gb of sequence data. An early release that covered fewer than 800 HLA-typed donors contained around 300 gigabases of sequencing data and some 87 million unique TCR sequences. Of the approximately 400 genotyped donors, 81% were placed in the genetic ancestry cluster associated with self-reported Caucasian donors. The study aimed to test whether cataloging public T cell receptors could reveal signatures of past pathogen exposure. The study profiled the T cell repertoires of more than 500 subjects by immunosequencing and related them to cytomegalovirus serostatus. Along with the roughly 670-subject first cohort, a separate validation cohort of 120 different subjects was used. To predict cytomegalovirus infection status, the study combined high-throughput TCR immunosequencing, statistical association of individual TCRs with disease status, and machine learning. To study patterns of TCR occurrence, a later analysis re-analyzed previously published TCR beta repertoires from 600 to 750 donors and added high-resolution HLA genotyping. Rather than using new phenotypic data, the later analysis identified candidate immune exposures from TCR beta sequences and from how often those sequences occurred across donors. In an earlier analysis of roughly 540 of the donors, high-throughput TCR beta sequencing was used to judge whether each TCR beta V gene segment behaved as functional or pseudogenic. Donor age, sex, ethnicity and CMV serostatus were compiled together with the repertoire data. Genome-wide SNP genotypes for about three fifths of the roughly 700 donors were used in a later genetic analysis, which treated that subset as a discovery cohort. Every discovery cohort repertoire had been produced on one sequencing platform. HLA typing included class I and class II loci at four-digit resolution. The number of donors typed differed by locus, with roughly 629-640 for A, B, C, DRB1 and DQB1, roughly 520 for DQA1, 600 to 610 for DPA1, and some 440 for DPB1. Because of strong linkage in the cohort, roughly 5 DR-DQ haplotypes were treated as single units for association and clustering. Among several hundred genotyped donors of the cohort, an average of approximately 220,000 unique TCR beta nucleotide sequences was sequenced per donor, of which approximately 18% were non-productive. Overall study outcomes, separate from this receptor: In a later analysis, most CMV-associated TCR beta chains were found to appear HLA-restricted, with HLA associations seemingly driven largely by CMV exposure. In this cohort, only TCR beta chains were sequenced, and detectable features were limited by the absence of alpha or paired-chain data. Most TCR sequences were observed very rarely across donors, whereas some public TCRs were present in many individuals. Roughly uniform sequencing depth across donors was assumed in presence/absence analyses, although this assumption may not hold. A further reported finding was that TCR beta sequences accurately predicted the HLA-A and HLA-B alleles for most subjects in the first cohort. V-gene and J-gene trimming of TCR beta chains was associated with a missense DCLRE1C variant in a later genetic analysis, and the association was replicated in an independent cohort. The earlier analysis of approximately 590 of the donors excluded seventeen rarely observed V segments, including chromosome 9 orphons, because counts were too low. A later analysis found that HLA-associated TCR beta chains were more clonally expanded and had lower generation probabilities than equally common non-associated chains. A few of the identified cytomegalovirus-associated TCR beta chains were confirmed in vitro to be specific for cytomegalovirus antigens. In the study, around 150 TCR beta chains were listed as associated with cytomegalovirus. An earlier analysis of roughly 570 of the donors showed that most TCR beta V segments appeared in productive rearrangements either about 87% or about 30% of the time, which broadly matched IMGT annotations. In a later analysis, several top co-occurrence clusters were reported to appear linked to parvovirus B19, influenza, CMV and Epstein-Barr virus. In a later analysis, TCR association rates were found to vary across HLA loci, with the most associated TCRs seen for DRB1 alleles and the fewest for HLA-C alleles. It was suggested by the authors that the approach could potentially be generalized to other disease states and immunological phenotypes. Linkage disequilibrium might explain the correlated functional status among segregating V segments, but an unknown experimental factor could not be excluded. Strong co-occurrence of HLA alleles, especially DR and DQ, made assigning TCR associations to individual alleles difficult. CMV serostatus was the only immune exposure information available for the cohort. According to a later genetic analysis, donors in an Asian-associated ancestry cluster had fewer N-insertions in productive TCRs than the roughly 670-donor mean. A later analysis associated about 17,000 TCR beta sequences with specific HLA alleles at a false discovery rate of 0.05. The classifier was reported to diagnose cytomegalovirus status with high specificity and sensitivity in both the original and validation cohorts. The sequencing pipeline was judged likely to have produced a cluster of highly shared sequence variants as a technical artifact. Because HLA typing was unavailable for some donors at each locus, only the typed subset was used in association tests.

Library preparation used the immunoSEQ multiplex PCR assay. For the multiplex PCR, a mixture combining 60 forward primers for TCR Vbeta segments and 13 reverse primers for TCR Jbeta segments was used. The CDR3 region of rearranged TCR beta genes was amplified from genomic DNA with a multiplex PCR assay. On the Illumina HiSeq System, the amplified TCR beta libraries were sequenced as 87-base-pair reads. The authors' analysis ran thus. A later analysis counted approximately 76 million unique TCR beta chains across the 600 to 850 repertoires, and around 9.9 million of these chains were shared by at least two donors. Raw reads were error-corrected and collapsed into unique sequences with a nearest-neighbor algorithm that merged closely related sequences to remove PCR and sequencing errors. CDR3 sequences were aligned to IMGT reference sequences to assign V, D and J gene segments. Each retained sequence needed at least a six-nucleotide match to both a V gene segment and a J gene segment. Rearrangements were classified as productive when the CDR3 lacked stop codons and remained in frame with V and J, and all other rearrangements were classified as non-productive. CDR3 was defined by IMGT convention, running from the second conserved V-encoded cysteine to the conserved J-encoded phenylalanine. Sequences without an unambiguous match to a single V gene segment were excluded from the earlier analysis of approximately 560 of the donors. An earlier analysis of 500 to 600 of the donors classified V segments as functional when productive rearrangements were above 56.7% and as segregating when the standard deviation between donors was above 5%. A statistical classification framework was built to diagnose cytomegalovirus status from the catalog of TCR beta chain sequences. A later analysis assigned V and J genes by comparing TCR nucleotide sequences with IMGT/GENE-DB human TR gene sequences. A later analysis assigned CDR3 sequences and most-parsimonious VDJ recombination scenarios with the TCRdist pipeline. In a later analysis, every TCR beta chain was defined by the combination of its CDR3 amino acid sequence and its V-gene family, and reads without a unique V-gene family were dropped. A later analysis removed 450 to 600 highly shared, low-generation-probability nucleotide sequences to deal with suspected cross-contamination and a sequencing artifact. In a later analysis, a clonal expansion index was calculated for each public chain from normalized within-repertoire ranks of inferred template counts. Generation probabilities in a later analysis came from a VDJ recombination model fitted to out-of-frame rearrangements, and those results were checked against IGoR. Hypergeometric tests were used in a later analysis to score TCR-TCR, TCR-HLA and TCR-CMV co-occurrence, with a repertoire-size bias correction applied to the TCR pairs. To estimate false discovery rates, a later analysis permuted the HLA or CMV assignments 20 times. In a later analysis, co-occurring TCRs were grouped with DBSCAN, and TCRdist sequence similarity was added when clustering was performed within HLA-allele-positive subsets. Repertoires with fewer than 30,000 or more than 120,000 public chains were left out of co-occurrence clustering, as were a handful of repertoires with anomalous nucleotide sharing. TCRdb retrieved this table from immuneACCESS and kept in-frame rearrangements only. Not all clones are present; in checked studies, unresolved V genes account for under half, and no reason is known for the remainder. V, J and clone size reflect that table, while D and trimming were determined from the DNA. Within this sample are about 90,000 clones, with roughly 72% of them counted one time only. The ten biggest clones cover approximately 20% of the sample.

In the case of this clone: Its antigen is unknown. Base-call qualities are not available, and no considerably larger clone is one nucleotide away.

In total, approximately 610 healthy bone marrow donors made up the cohort. At the time of sampling, every cohort member was nominally healthy, though immune exposures that went unrecorded were likely present. The donor tested CMV seropositive and was one of the 289 seropositive cohort members. Each donor provided a peripheral blood sample, and peripheral blood mononuclear cells were used for TCR beta sequencing. The Qiagen DNeasy Blood Extraction Kit was used to extract genomic DNA from the blood cell samples. Sequencing used PBMCs. This receptor was taken from a young man in good health and CMV-seropositive.

CDR3 loop: CASRQDRSQAFF. The sequence in DNA is TGTGCCAGCAGGCAAGACAGAAGCCAAGCTTTCTTT. In this chain, TRBV6-6 is recombined with TRBJ1-1; TRBD1 is possibly the D segment (5 matching bases). Trimming removed 6 bases from V and 9 bases from J, leaving 14 bases between the germline ends. The germline V gene (reference sequence) yields MNHNY for CDR1 and SVGAGI for CDR2. The CDR3 runs 12 amino acids, cysteine and phenylalanine included. CDR3 DNA only is kept here, 36 bases in frame from base 1.